Shown below are 17 T cell receptor beta chains from a single sample sequenced in a study of response to subunit inactivated influenza vaccine. TCRdb recomputed calls from the RT-PCR reads with MiXCR, one row per CDR3 protein. The sample records under 750,000 distinct CDR3 sequences, roughly 10% being singletons. This material consisted of PBMCs from blood, taken on the day of vaccination. The receptors here all came from a man aged 45-60 years who received an inactivated influenza vaccine.

The table lists this clonotype with many counts. The chain is built from TRBV6-5 and TRBJ2-3, with D possibly being TRBD1 (6 bases). V was clipped by 2 bases and J by 2 bases, with 17 bases between them. Germline loops: CDR1 MNHEY, CDR2 SVGAGI. The CDR3 contains 17 residues. CDR3 region: CASSYERMGADTDTQYF. The CDR3 region has the DNA TGTGCCAGCAGTTACGAAAGGATGGGGGCCGACACAGATACGCAGTATTTT.

The chain has TRBV7-2 and TRBJ2-5, with D perhaps TRBD1 (5 bases). This CDR3 spans 14 amino acids. V gave up 6 bases and J gave up 3 bases, with 14 bases separating them. CDR1 and CDR2 from the germline V gene are SGHTA and FQGNSA. The CDR3 here is CASSPWGLKETQYF. In DNA, the CDR3 is TGTGCCAGCAGTCCATGGGGCCTTAAAGAGACCCAGTACTTC.

This clonotype was observed a few times. The J gene is TRBJ2-1, the V gene TRBV20-1, with TRBD2 matching over 13 bases. Germline assignment: CDR1 DFQATT and CDR2 SNEGSKA (reference sequence). The CDR3 extends over 17 amino acids. V dropped 3 bases and J dropped 4; count of bases not matched to a gene: 9. CDR3 coding DNA: TGCAGTGCTAGGGTTGTGGGACTAGCGGGGAATTACAATGAGCAGTTCTTC. Its protein is CSARVVGLAGNYNEQFF.

The table lists this clonotype with many counts. The chain carries TRBV4-3 and TRBJ2-7; 14 bases are a match to TRBD2. V lost 4 bases and J lost 2; bases outside the gene matches: 16. CDR3 length: 20 residues. CDR1 is LGHNA, CDR2 YSLEER, per germline. CDR3: CASSPPRGRGLAGAPYEQYF. The CDR3 nucleotides read TGCGCCAGCAGCCCCCCAAGGGGCCGGGGACTAGCGGGAGCTCCCTACGAGCAGTACTTC.

This clonotype was seen only a few times. V usage is TRBV7-9 and J usage is TRBJ1-1; D gene uncertain. Germline CDR1 SEHNR, CDR2 FQNEAQ (reference sequence). This CDR3 has 15 residues. V lost 0 bases and J 2 bases, leaving 10 bases between the germline ends. This chain's CDR3 is CASSLATHSNTEAFF. The DNA for the CDR3 is TGTGCCAGCAGCTTAGCGACACACTCAAACACTGAAGCTTTCTTT. The full variable domain, rest sourced from reference TRBV7-9 and TRBJ1-1, is DTGVSQNPRHKITKRGQNVTFRCDPISEHNRLYWYRQTLGQGPEFLTYFQNEAQLEKSRLLSDRFSAERPKGSFSTLEIQRTEQGDSAMYLCASSLATHSNTEAFFGQGTRLTVV.

This chain connects TRBV28 to TRBJ2-6, with D unresolved. Germline loops: CDR1 MDHEN, CDR2 SYDVKM. The CDR3 length is 11 residues. The CDR3 is CVTNGANVLTF. In DNA form, the CDR3 reads TGTGTAACTAATGGGGCCAACGTCCTGACTTTC.

There are a few counts of this clonotype. The chain employs TRBV15 and TRBJ2-7; 8 bases align to TRBD1. The junction had 6 bases not matched to a gene; V was cut back by 2 bases and J by 6 bases. The germline gives CDR1 LNHNV, CDR2 YYDKDF (reference sequence). This CDR3 contains 14 residues. CDR3 protein: CATSRRTGIGEQYF. CDR3 bases: TGTGCCACCAGCAGAAGGACAGGGATCGGCGAGCAGTACTTC.

This clonotype was seen a few times. The chain carries TRBV5-1 and TRBJ2-7; 7 bases are shared with TRBD1. The length of the CDR3 is 15 residues. J gave up 3 bases and V 0 bases, and 6 bases lay outside the gene matches. Per germline, CDR1 SGHRS and CDR2 YFSETQ. Written as DNA, the CDR3 is TGCGCCAGCAGCTTGGGACAGGGTGGTTTCTACGAGCAGTACTTC. Translating it yields CASSLGQGGFYEQYF. Full variable domain (outside the CDR3, taken from reference TRBV5-1 and TRBJ2-7): KAGVTQTPRYLIKTRGQQVTLSCSPISGHRSVSWYQQTPGQGLQFLFEYFSETQRNKGNFPGRFSGRQFSNSRSEMNVSTLELGDSALYLCASSLGQGGFYEQYFGPGTRLTVT.

V is TRBV20-1 and J is TRBJ2-5; possible D gene TRBD2, 6 bases. V was pared by 0 bases and J by 5 bases, with 16 bases between. Germline V lookup: CDR1 DFQATT, CDR2 SNEGSKA (reference sequence). The CDR3 consists of 15 residues. For the CDR3, the DNA is TGCAGTGCTAGAGACAACCGGGACTTCGGGGAGACCCAGTACTTC. Residues: CSARDNRDFGETQYF.

This clonotype was counted only a few times. This rearrangement joins TRBV20-1 to TRBJ2-7, with D perhaps given as TRBD1 or TRBD2 (6 bases each). Germline V gene sequence: CDR1 DFQATT, CDR2 SNEGSKA (reference sequence). The CDR3 has 18 amino acids. V was trimmed by 0 bases and J by 0 bases, leaving 21 bases between them. As DNA, the CDR3 is TGCAGTGCTAGAGAGCCCTTCGGCGGGACAAAAATCTCCTACGAGCAGTACTTC. This sequence encodes CSAREPFGGTKISYEQYF.

The table lists this clonotype with a few counts. The chain combines TRBV7-8 with TRBJ2-1, with D possibly being TRBD2 (7 bases). The germline V gene has CDR1 SGHVS and CDR2 FQNEAQ. The V end lost 4 bases, the J end lost 7 bases, and 17 bases lay between the germline ends. The CDR3 totals 15 residues. In DNA, the CDR3 is TGTGCCAGCAGCTCACTACGGGGGAGGGGGAATGAGCAGTTCTTC. Amino acid sequence: CASSSLRGRGNEQFF.

This clonotype was counted between two and nine times. The rearrangement joins TRBV7-2 to TRBJ1-1, with D unclear. The germline V gene has CDR1 SGHTA and CDR2 FQGNSA. The CDR3 loop spans 13 amino acids. Trimming took 3 bases from V and 7 from J, leaving 12 bases between them. CDR3 nucleotide sequence: TGTGCCAGCAGCTTTTTCGAAGAGGGTGAAGCTTTCTTT. Its translation is CASSFFEEGEAFF.

The genes are TRBV15 and TRBJ2-5; D remains ambiguous. Germline CDR1 and CDR2: LNHNV and YYDKDF (reference sequence). The V and J ends lost 1 base and 5 bases respectively, with 11 bases between them. CDR3 size: 14 residues. The DNA for the CDR3 is TGTGCCACCAGCAGAGTCTACACCGGGGAGACCCAGTACTTC. It yields the protein CATSRVYTGETQYF.

This clonotype has only a few counts. The chain combines TRBV20-1 with TRBJ2-7; tentative D call: TRBD2 (6 bases). V shed 0 bases and J shed 4 bases, with 19 bases lying between them. CDR3 length: 16 amino acids. CDR1 is DFQATT and CDR2 is SNEGSKA in the germline V gene (reference sequence). CDR3 region: CSARDKVKGLLYEQYF. CDR3 nucleotide sequence: TGCAGTGCTAGAGATAAAGTTAAGGGACTGCTGTACGAGCAGTACTTC.

The rearrangement uses TRBV27 and TRBJ1-5; tentatively, D is TRBD1 (6 bases). The CDR3 is 16 residues long. Germline V gene lookup returns CDR1 MNHEY and CDR2 SMNVEV (reference sequence). Trimming removed 7 bases from V and 0 bases from J, with 16 bases in between. The CDR3 here is CASKKGTIYSNQPQHF. CDR3 in DNA: TGTGCCAGCAAAAAAGGGACAATCTATAGCAATCAGCCCCAGCATTTT.

This clonotype was counted only a few times. The J gene is TRBJ1-6, the V gene TRBV14; D is perhaps TRBD1 (6 bases). V dropped 0 bases and J dropped 14 bases, with 17 bases sitting between them. The length of the CDR3 is 15 residues. Germline CDR1 SGHDN, CDR2 FVKESK. The CDR3 loop reads CASSQERSKGGTLHF. The CDR3 DNA is TGTGCCAGCAGCCAAGAGCGATCCAAGGGGGGGACCCTCCACTTT.

This clonotype appeared many times. The germline gene is not matched at one end of the junction; a read error may be the cause. The chain employs TRBV7-2 and TRBJ2-3; TRBD2 agrees at 9 bases. This CDR3 comprises 15 residues. The V gene's germline CDR1 is SGHTA and CDR2 FQGNSA. The chain's CDR3 is CASSLAGTSSDTQYF. CDR3 DNA sequence: TGCGCCAGCAGCTTGGCCGGGACTAGCTCAGATACGCAGTATTTT.